The TCR beta chain under discussion was sequenced for a study of tumor-infiltrating lymphocytes in localized non-small cell lung cancer. Generated by immunoSEQ multiplex PCR, the TCRdb table keeps only in-frame clones and is missing some. The table shows over 10,000 clones, with about 82% occurring only once. The V gene end was trimmed by 6 bases and the J gene end by 7 bases; junction bases not matched to a gene: 11. From germline, CDR1 is SNHLY and CDR2 FYNNEI. This CDR3 region has 14 residues. The chain uses TRBV2 and TRBJ1-2, with 7 bases identical to TRBD1. The receptor was derived from a human donor with non-small cell lung cancer. Sequencing was performed on uninvolved lung tissue not adjacent to the tumor. CDR3 sequence: CASSYTETGSGYTF. CDR3 DNA sequence: TGTGCCAGCAGCTATACGGAGACAGGGTCTGGCTACACCTTC.